Listed below are T cell receptor beta chains from one sample, sequenced in a study of human thymus T cells. Generated by immunoSEQ multiplex PCR, the TCRdb table keeps only in-frame clones and is missing some. The data hold about 78,000 clones, with 95% to 98% observed a single time. The specimen sequenced was thymus tissue. The receptors come from a boy in the first two years of life with a congenital heart defect but otherwise immunologically healthy. The CDR3 runs from the conserved cysteine through the conserved F or W. D genes are given only for firm matches. A row's size may be missing; if present it is once, few, many or a size class.

v_call	j_call	d_call	clone_size	cdr3_aa	cdr3_nt
TRBV28	TRBJ2-1	NA	NA	CATYRRSYNEQFF	TGTGCCACCTACAGGCGCTCCTACAATGAGCAGTTCTTC
TRBV19	TRBJ2-3	NA	NA	CASTGHKGTQYF	TGTGCCAGTACCGGGCATAAAGGTACGCAGTATTTT
TRBV19	TRBJ2-7	NA	NA	CASSGGPAYEQYF	TGTGCCAGTAGTGGGGGACCGGCCTACGAGCAGTACTTC
TRBV2	TRBJ2-5	NA	once	CASSQTLSETQYF	TGTGCCAGCAGCCAGACCCTGTCAGAGACCCAGTACTTC
TRBV2	TRBJ2-3	TRBD1	NA	CASSDFGTGVTSTDTQYF	TGTGCCAGCAGTGATTTTGGGACAGGGGTCACCTCCACAGATACGCAGTATTTT
TRBV25-1	TRBJ2-2	TRBD2	NA	CASRNSGTYTGELFF	TGTGCCAGCCGAAACAGCGGGACCTACACCGGGGAGCTGTTTTTT
TRBV2	TRBJ2-1	NA	NA	CASQSPDLTDEQFF	TGTGCCAGTCAGTCCCCAGACCTCACCGATGAGCAGTTCTTC
TRBV5-6	TRBJ2-1	NA	NA	CASSGGRCSYNEQFF	TGTGCCAGCAGTGGGGGCAGGTGCTCCTACAATGAGCAGTTCTTC
TRBV15	TRBJ2-7	TRBD1	NA	CATSILTGTVYF	TGTGCCACCAGCATACTTACCGGGACAGTGTACTTC
TRBV29-1	TRBJ1-2	TRBD1	NA	CSVERQGAGYGYTF	TGCAGCGTGGAGAGACAGGGGGCTGGCTATGGCTACACCTTC
TRBV7-6	TRBJ2-7	NA	NA	CASSFKQGQLREQYF	TGTGCCAGCAGCTTTAAGCAGGGGCAGTTACGCGAGCAGTACTTC
TRBV7-9	TRBJ2-1	NA	NA	CASSYIDNEQFF	TGTGCCAGCAGTTATATAGATAATGAGCAGTTCTTC
TRBV2	TRBJ1-2	TRBD1	few	CASMTPTGGYGYTF	TGTGCCAGCATGACGCCTACAGGGGGATATGGCTACACCTTC
TRBV9	TRBJ2-3	TRBD1	NA	CASSVQIPTGAPSTDTQYF	TGTGCCAGCAGCGTCCAAATACCTACAGGGGCCCCTAGCACAGATACGCAGTATTTT
TRBV28	TRBJ1-1	TRBD1	NA	CASRDRGDTEAFF	TGTGCCAGCCGGGACAGGGGGGACACTGAAGCTTTCTTT
TRBV7-7	TRBJ2-2	TRBD1	NA	CASSGTGGSTGELFF	TGTGCCAGCAGCGGGACAGGGGGGAGCACCGGGGAGCTGTTTTTT
TRBV28	TRBJ2-7	NA	NA	CASSFPSGFYEQYF	TGTGCCAGCAGTTTTCCCTCAGGGTTCTACGAGCAGTACTTC
TRBV15	TRBJ2-1	NA	NA	CATSRDDSWEQFF	TGTGCCACCAGCAGAGATGATAGCTGGGAGCAGTTCTTC
TRBV6-4	TRBJ2-7	TRBD2	NA	CASSETTTPSGRSYEQYF	TGTGCCAGCAGCGAAACCACCACCCCTAGCGGGAGAAGCTACGAGCAGTACTTC
TRBV10-1	TRBJ2-1	TRBD2	NA	CASSEGISGRACEQFF	TGCGCCAGCAGTGAGGGGATAAGCGGGAGGGCCTGTGAGCAGTTCTTC
TRBV28	TRBJ2-7	TRBD2	NA	CASSPPGTSNYEQYF	TGTGCCAGCAGCCCGCCAGGGACTAGTAACTACGAGCAGTACTTC
TRBV19	TRBJ2-4	TRBD2	NA	CASSVTSGRKNIQYF	TGTGCCAGTAGTGTGACTAGCGGGAGAAAAAACATTCAGTACTTC
TRBV29-1	TRBJ2-2	TRBD2	NA	CSVDTSGTNTGELFF	TGCAGCGTTGATACTAGCGGGACGAACACCGGGGAGCTGTTTTTT
TRBV19	TRBJ1-2	NA	once	CASSARDGGRGYTF	TGTGCCAGTAGTGCCAGGGACGGGGGTCGCGGCTACACCTTC
TRBV25-1	TRBJ2-5	TRBD1	NA	CASSGQGAETQYF	TGTGCCAGCAGTGGACAGGGTGCGGAGACCCAGTACTTC
TRBV7-9	TRBJ1-2	NA	NA	CASSLGRDYGYTF	TGTGCCAGCAGCTTAGGCAGGGACTATGGCTACACCTTC
TRBV7-2	TRBJ2-5	TRBD2	NA	CASRRTSGGDLQETQYF	TGTGCCAGCAGGCGAACTAGCGGGGGAGACCTCCAAGAGACCCAGTACTTC
TRBV6-6	TRBJ2-5	TRBD2	NA	CASRNDGRAQYF	TGTGCCAGCAGAAACGACGGGAGGGCCCAGTACTTC
TRBV6-5	TRBJ1-2	TRBD1	NA	CASSSKQGGYGYTF	TGTGCCAGCAGTTCCAAACAGGGGGGCTATGGCTACACCTTC
TRBV14	TRBJ2-7	TRBD1	NA	CASSPIRDRAYEQYF	TGTGCCAGCAGCCCTATCCGGGACAGAGCCTACGAGCAGTACTTC
TRBV6-5	TRBJ2-7	NA	NA	CASSPGFVYEQYF	TGTGCCAGCAGTCCCGGTTTTGTATACGAGCAGTACTTC
TRBV6-5	TRBJ1-1	NA	NA	CASSFDKWRTEAFF	TGTGCCAGCAGTTTCGACAAATGGAGGACTGAAGCTTTCTTT
TRBV9	TRBJ2-7	TRBD1	NA	CASSPQGDYEQYF	TGTGCCAGCAGCCCACAGGGGGACTACGAGCAGTACTTC
TRBV28	TRBJ1-1	NA	NA	CASSLLKNTEAFF	TGTGCCAGCAGTTTACTAAAGAACACTGAAGCTTTCTTT
TRBV4-1	TRBJ2-3	NA	NA	CASSQEPIHSTDTQYF	TGCGCCAGCAGCCAAGAACCTATCCATAGCACAGATACGCAGTATTTT
TRBV7-2	TRBJ1-6	TRBD1	NA	CASSRPPGTGNSPLHF	TGTGCCAGCAGTCGACCCCCCGGGACAGGGAATTCACCCCTCCACTTT
TRBV4-1	TRBJ1-5	TRBD1	NA	CASSQDEDRGTSNQPQHF	TGCGCCAGCAGCCAAGATGAGGACAGGGGAACTAGCAATCAGCCCCAGCATTTT
TRBV6-6	TRBJ1-2	NA	NA	CASSYGASHGYTF	TGTGCCAGCAGTTACGGCGCGAGCCATGGCTACACCTTC